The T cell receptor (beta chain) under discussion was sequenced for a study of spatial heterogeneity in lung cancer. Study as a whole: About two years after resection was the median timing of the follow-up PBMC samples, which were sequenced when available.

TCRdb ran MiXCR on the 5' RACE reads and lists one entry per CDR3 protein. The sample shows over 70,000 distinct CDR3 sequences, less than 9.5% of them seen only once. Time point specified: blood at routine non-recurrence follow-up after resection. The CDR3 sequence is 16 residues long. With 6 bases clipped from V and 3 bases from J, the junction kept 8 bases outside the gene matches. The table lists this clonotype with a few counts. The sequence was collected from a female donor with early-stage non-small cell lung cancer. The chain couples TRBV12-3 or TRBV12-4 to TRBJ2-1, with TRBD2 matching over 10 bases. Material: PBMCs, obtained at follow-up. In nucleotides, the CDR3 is TGTGCCAGCAGCGTGACTAGCGGGTCCCTCTACAATGAGCAGTTCTTC. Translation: CASSVTSGSLYNEQFF.